This TCR beta chain derives from a study of cytomegalovirus exposure and HLA in healthy donors. Study findings and constraints: Across HLA loci, a later analysis found differing TCR association rates, with DRB1 most and HLA-C fewest.

PCR amplification relied on 60 Vbeta primers (plus 13 Jbeta primers). Sequencing was performed with immunoSEQ multiplex PCR; in TCRdb, only in-frame clones are kept and a portion is missing. This sample contains just over 50,000 clones. As concerns this clone: No antigen is known for it.

This CDR3 has 14 amino acids. Per germline, CDR1 MNHEY and CDR2 SVGAGI. V was trimmed by 6 bases and J by 2 bases, leaving 13 bases between them. This receptor was obtained from a woman aged 60 to 75 in good health and CMV-seropositive. The specimen was PBMCs. This chain links TRBV6-5 with TRBJ2-5; TRBD2 is a possible D gene (6 bases). As DNA, the CDR3 is TGTGCCAGCAGCCGCGGGACGTCGCAAGAGACCCAGTACTTC. Protein sequence: CASSRGTSQETQYF.